Here is one T cell receptor beta chain with its context. Its antigen is unknown. Amplification used 60 Vbeta primers and 13 Jbeta primers. Sequencing used immunoSEQ multiplex PCR; TCRdb keeps in-frame clones, though not all of them. The sample has 150,000 to 200,000 clones, approximately 80% seen once. The data derive from a study of cytomegalovirus exposure and HLA in healthy donors. Overall study results and limits: Specificity for CMV antigens was confirmed in vitro for a few of the CMV-associated chains.

This CDR3 region has 16 residues. V was pared by 2 bases and J by 6 bases, with 5 bases of the junction left unmatched. CDR1 is MNHNY and CDR2 is SVGAGI in the germline V gene (reference sequence). The receptor's source is a boy aged 2 to 9 in good health and CMV-seronegative. The sample taken for sequencing was PBMCs. This sequence joins TRBV6-6 and TRBJ1-6; 9 bases align to TRBD1. In DNA, the CDR3 is TGTGCCAGCAGTTACCGAGTGGGACAGGGTAATTCACCCCTCCACTTT. This encodes CASSYRVGQGNSPLHF.